This T cell receptor beta chain emerged from a study of T cell changes during pregnancy in multiple sclerosis. This CDR3 has 10 amino acids. Germline CDR1 reads SNHLY; CDR2 reads FYNNEI. V gave up 7 bases and J gave up 14 bases, with 12 bases separating them. Assay: immunoSEQ multiplex PCR; the TCRdb copy retains only in-frame clones and omits some. Of 65,000 to 75,000 clones in the sample, 85% to 95% are singletons; the top ten hold 2.5% to 3.5%. This sample comprised CD8+ T cells from peripheral blood mononuclear cells, obtained in the third trimester of pregnancy. This chain connects TRBV2 to TRBJ2-1; no firm D call. This receptor was taken from a female donor in good health, enrolled as a control in a pregnancy study. CDR3 loop: CASTGTVEFF. In nucleotides, the CDR3 is TGTGCCAGCACAGGAACAGTGGAGTTCTTC.